The 11 T cell receptor beta chains reported below all come from one sample, sequenced in a study of shared clonotypes between healthy human individuals. Data came from immunoSEQ multiplex PCR; TCRdb stores just in-frame clones and leaves some out. The sample records approximately 320,000 clones, roughly 84% being singletons. Material: memory CD8+ T cells sorted from blood. Noted subset: CD45RO+ cells pooled with CCR7-negative TemRA cells. The receptors originated from a man aged 18 to 29 in good health.

The chain couples TRBV6-5 to TRBJ2-7, with 9 positions matching TRBD2. This CDR3 region has 16 residues. V shed 1 base and J 5 bases; nucleotides not matched to a gene: 9. Germline V gene data show CDR1 as MNHEY and CDR2 as SVGAGI. CDR3 coding DNA: TGTGCCAGCAGTTACTTAGCGGGAGCGCCCCCCGACGAGCAGTACTTC. Residues: CASSYLAGAPPDEQYF.

The chain combines TRBV2 with TRBJ1-2; D possibly corresponds to TRBD1 (6 bases). Germline V gene data show CDR1 as SNHLY and CDR2 as FYNNEI. The CDR3 totals 15 residues. Trimming removed 7 bases at V and 0 bases at J, with 15 bases between. CDR3 DNA sequence: TGTGCCAGCACCGGGACACCCAGGACTAACTATGGCTACACCTTC. As protein: CASTGTPRTNYGYTF. The variable domain in full, completed from reference TRBV2 and TRBJ1-2, reads EPEVTQTPSHQVTQMGQEVILRCVPISNHLYFYWYRQILGQKVEFLVSFYNNEISEKSEIFDDQFSVERPDGSNFTLKIRSTKLEDSAMYFCASTGTPRTNYGYTFGSGTRLTVV.

The chain employs TRBV27 and TRBJ1-6; D ambiguous. CDR3 size: 14 residues. From germline, CDR1 is MNHEY and CDR2 SMNVEV (reference sequence). The V gene lost 6 bases and the J gene lost 0 bases, with 6 bases spanning the gap. CDR3 region: CASREGSYNSPLHF. The DNA of the CDR3 is TGTGCCAGCAGGGAGGGCTCCTATAATTCACCCCTCCACTTT.

The CDR3, as DNA: TGTGCCAGCAGCGGGCCGGACAGCTCCTACGAGCAGTACTTC. Residues: CASSGPDSSYEQYF. The chain uses TRBV7-8 and TRBJ2-7, with D maybe TRBD1 (6 bases). Germline CDR1 is SGHVS and CDR2 is FQNEAQ. This CDR3 region has 14 residues. Trimming left V 5 bases short and J 0 bases short, with 11 bases between.

About this clone: Other DNA variants within this sample encode the same CDR3. The rearrangement joins TRBV6-1 to TRBJ2-7; TRBD2 agrees at 10 bases. Germline lookup yields CDR1 MNHNS and CDR2 SASEGT. The length of the CDR3 is 15 residues. Germline trimming cut 1 base from V and 3 bases from J; bases unmatched to any gene: 3. The CDR3 is CASSEGLAGDYEQYF. The DNA for the CDR3 is TGTGCCAGCAGTGAAGGTCTAGCGGGGGACTACGAGCAGTACTTC.

This clone was found a few times. The CDR3 DNA reads as TGCGCCAGCAGCTTGGCCAGTTGGGCAGCCTATGGCTACACCTTC. Amino acid sequence: CASSLASWAAYGYTF. The V call is TRBV5-1, the J call TRBJ1-2; D gene unclear. The germline CDR1 and CDR2 sequences are SGHRS and YFSETQ. The CDR3 totals 15 residues. V was pared by 0 bases and J by 4 bases, with 13 bases between.

There are many counts of this clone. V and J are TRBV7-6 and TRBJ2-2, with TRBD1 matching over 8 bases. Germline V gene data show CDR1 as SGHVS and CDR2 as FNYEAQ. The CDR3 is made up of 17 amino acids. With 3 bases clipped from V and 4 bases from J, the junction kept 10 bases outside the gene matches. DNA of the CDR3: TGTGCCAGCAGCTTGCCCTCAGGGGGCGCGAGCACCGGGGAGCTGTTTTTT. The encoded protein is CASSLPSGGASTGELFF.

The rearrangement links TRBV7-6 to TRBJ2-1; D may be TRBD1 or TRBD2 (5 bases each). The CDR3 is 16 residues long. Trimming shortened V by 1 base and J by 5 bases, and 15 bases separated the two germline ends. Looked up from germline, CDR1 is SGHVS and CDR2 is FNYEAQ. The CDR3 here is CASSLVPPGAHNEQFF. The DNA of the CDR3 is TGTGCCAGCAGCTTAGTCCCTCCCGGGGCGCACAATGAGCAGTTCTTC.

The V and J genes are TRBV30 and TRBJ2-1; the match to TRBD2 covers 11 bases. V trimming: 1 base; J trimming: 3 bases; junction bases outside the gene matches: 11. The CDR3 is 18 residues long. CDR1 is GTSNPN and CDR2 is SVGIG in the germline V gene (reference sequence). The CDR3 spells CAWSAEDSSGRNYNEQFF. CDR3 coding DNA: TGTGCCTGGAGTGCTGAAGATTCTAGCGGGAGGAACTACAATGAGCAGTTCTTC.

The chain combines TRBV30 with TRBJ1-5; D possibly corresponds to TRBD1 (6 bases). The CDR3 has 14 residues. Trimming shortened V by 5 bases and J by 8 bases, and 19 bases separated the two germline ends. Germline CDR1 GTSNPN, CDR2 SVGIG (reference sequence). Here the CDR3 reads CAWALGGAREPQHF. DNA of the CDR3: TGTGCCTGGGCCCTCGGGGGGGCGCGGGAGCCCCAGCATTTT.

The rearrangement joins TRBV14 to TRBJ1-2, with no clear D. CDR3 length: 10 residues. The germline CDR1 and CDR2 sequences are SGHDN and FVKESK. The CDR3 spells CEEGDRGYTF. CDR3 sequence (DNA): TGTGAAGAGGGTGATCGTGGCTACACCTTC.